One sample yielded the 15 T cell receptor beta chains listed below, sequenced in a study of early T cells in non-severe SARS-CoV-2 infection. TCRdb used MiXCR to reprocess the 5' RACE reads, holding one entry per CDR3 protein. The sample contains approximately 79,000 distinct CDR3 sequences, 9.5% to 15% of which appear only once. Input material: whole blood. The receptors stem from an adult who was a healthcare worker with PCR-confirmed SARS-CoV-2 infection or an uninfected control (not recorded which).

This clonotype was observed at least ten times. V usage is TRBV7-2 and J usage is TRBJ1-4; unclear D gene. This CDR3 spans 12 amino acids. Looked up from germline, CDR1 is SGHTA and CDR2 is FQGNSA. The V end was cut by 3 bases, the J end by 6 bases, with 5 bases between. CDR3 coding DNA: TGTGCCAGCAGCTTCATGTATGAAAAACTGTTTTTT. Protein: CASSFMYEKLFF.

This clonotype has a count of ten or more. The J gene is TRBJ2-7, the V gene TRBV27, with 9 bases matching TRBD2. Germline lookup yields CDR1 MNHEY and CDR2 SMNVEV (reference sequence). With 5 bases clipped from V and 4 bases from J, the junction kept 3 bases outside the gene matches. CDR3 size: 13 residues. The DNA for the CDR3 is TGTGCCAGCAGTCCAGCGGGAGGATACGAGCAGTACTTC. Amino acid sequence: CASSPAGGYEQYF.

The rearrangement uses TRBV30 and TRBJ2-1, with D possibly matching TRBD2 (6 bases). CDR3 length: 14 residues. The germline CDR1 and CDR2 sequences are GTSNPN and SVGIG (reference sequence). The V and J ends lost 7 bases and 0 bases respectively, with 13 bases between them. CDR3 nucleotide sequence: TGTGCCTACGGACGGGAGAGCTCCTACAATGAGCAGTTCTTC. Translation: CAYGRESSYNEQFF.

This clonotype was recorded at least ten times. The V and J genes are TRBV15 and TRBJ1-1, with 7 bases that match TRBD1. The germline gives CDR1 LNHNV, CDR2 YYDKDF (reference sequence). The CDR3 extends over 15 amino acids. V dropped 3 bases and J dropped 4; count of bases not matched to a gene: 8. For the CDR3, the DNA is TGTGCCACCAGCAGCCGCCTAGGGGGCCTCACTGAAGCTTTCTTT. Residues: CATSSRLGGLTEAFF.

This rearrangement joins TRBV12-3 or TRBV12-4 to TRBJ2-1, with a weak D call TRBD1 (6 bases). This CDR3 contains 14 residues. V lost 7 bases, J lost 9 bases, and 19 bases lay in between. The CDR3: CASTLTGYKSEQFF. CDR3 sequence (DNA): TGTGCCAGCACCCTCACAGGGTACAAGAGTGAGCAGTTCTTC.

Points on this clonotype: The junction shows a germline mismatch at one end, possibly a read error. The V call is TRBV27, the J call TRBJ2-4, with a weak D call TRBD1 (6 bases). The CDR3 is made up of 15 amino acids. In germline, CDR1 is MNHEY, CDR2 SMNVEV (reference sequence). CDR3 sequence (DNA): TGTGCCAGCAGTCCTCTTTGGACAGCCGAAAACATTCAGTACTTC. Translated, it gives CASSPLWTAENIQYF.

The V and J genes are TRBV11-2 and TRBJ2-5; D not resolved. V was pared by 3 bases and J by 2 bases, with 16 bases between. Per the germline V gene, CDR1 is SGHAT and CDR2 is FQNNGV. The length of the CDR3 is 16 residues. Written as DNA, the CDR3 is TGTGCCAGCAGCTTGGCGGCTGTAAGGGATCAAGAGACCCAGTACTTC. Translation: CASSLAAVRDQETQYF.

This clonotype has just a few counts. This chain connects TRBV29-1 to TRBJ2-3, with 8 bases lining up with TRBD2. The V gene end was trimmed by 6 bases and the J gene end by 4 bases; junction bases not matched to a gene: 3. Germline V CDR1 and CDR2: SQVTM, ANQGSEA. The length of the CDR3 is 12 residues. The CDR3 sequence is CSVMTSADTQYF. The CDR3, as DNA: TGCAGCGTCATGACTAGCGCAGATACGCAGTATTTT.

This clonotype came up a few times. The rearrangement links TRBV5-1 to TRBJ2-7; D may be TRBD2 (5 bases). This CDR3 has 14 residues. V lost 0 bases to trimming and J lost 0 bases, with 7 bases between them. Germline CDR1 and CDR2: SGHRS and YFSETQ. The CDR3 region has the DNA TGCGCCAGCAGCTTGGAAGGGAGCTCCTACGAGCAGTACTTC. Amino acid sequence: CASSLEGSSYEQYF.

This clonotype has only a few counts. J is TRBJ2-2 and V is TRBV27; D is undetermined. V dropped 3 bases and J dropped 8 bases, with 7 bases sitting between them. Germline V gene lookup returns CDR1 MNHEY and CDR2 SMNVEV (reference sequence). CDR3 size: 12 residues. CDR3 region: CASSFVGGELFF. CDR3 sequence (DNA): TGTGCCAGCAGTTTTGTGGGTGGGGAGCTGTTTTTT.

The gene calls are TRBV12-3 or TRBV12-4 and TRBJ2-7; D remains ambiguous. The CDR3 is 17 residues long. V lost 5 bases, J lost 4 bases, and 24 bases lay in between. CDR3 bases: TGTGCCAGCAGTAAACAGATACTTACCAACCTAATTTACGAGCAGTACTTC. This sequence encodes CASSKQILTNLIYEQYF.

This chain joins TRBV27 and TRBJ1-2; possibly TRBD1 for D (6 bases). The length of the CDR3 is 14 residues. Looked up from germline, CDR1 is MNHEY and CDR2 is SMNVEV (reference sequence). With 5 bases removed from V and 4 bases from J, the gap between germline ends came to 14 bases. The CDR3 DNA reads as TGTGCCAGCAGTCCTACAGGGAATCCCTATGGCTACACCTTC. Its translation: CASSPTGNPYGYTF.

This clonotype was counted at least ten times. The gene calls are TRBV9 and TRBJ1-2; D not certain. Germline V CDR1 and CDR2: SGDLS, YYNGEE. This CDR3 is built from 11 residues. V was pared by 3 bases and J by 7 bases, with 7 bases between. The CDR3 spells CASSDDIGYTF. Here the CDR3 DNA reads TGTGCCAGCAGCGATGATATTGGCTACACCTTC.

This clonotype was counted only a few times. Here the CDR3 reads CASSTWGQETQYF. The CDR3 DNA follows: TGTGCCAGCAGTACTTGGGGCCAAGAGACCCAGTACTTC. This chain uses TRBV28 with TRBJ2-5; D is undetermined. Trimming took off 5 bases at V and 1 base at J, with 8 bases between the two ends. Per the germline V gene, CDR1 is MDHEN and CDR2 is SYDVKM. The CDR3 contains 13 residues.

This clonotype turned up a few times. The chain joins TRBV11-2 to TRBJ1-5, with a weak D call TRBD1 (5 bases). Between the trimmed V and J ends, which lost 5 bases and 1 base, there was a span of 15 bases. CDR1 and CDR2 from the germline V gene are SGHAT and FQNNGV. This CDR3 region has 16 residues. In DNA, the CDR3 is TGTGCCAGCAGCCTGGGGGGTGGCAGAAGCAATCAGCCCCAGCATTTT. Protein sequence: CASSLGGGRSNQPQHF. The full variable domain, rest sourced from reference TRBV11-2 and TRBJ1-5, is EAGVAQSPRYKIIEKRQSVAFWCNPISGHATLYWYQQILGQGPKLLIQFQNNGVVDDSQLPKDRFSAERLKGVDSTLKIQPAKLEDSAVYLCASSLGGGRSNQPQHFGDGTRLSIL.